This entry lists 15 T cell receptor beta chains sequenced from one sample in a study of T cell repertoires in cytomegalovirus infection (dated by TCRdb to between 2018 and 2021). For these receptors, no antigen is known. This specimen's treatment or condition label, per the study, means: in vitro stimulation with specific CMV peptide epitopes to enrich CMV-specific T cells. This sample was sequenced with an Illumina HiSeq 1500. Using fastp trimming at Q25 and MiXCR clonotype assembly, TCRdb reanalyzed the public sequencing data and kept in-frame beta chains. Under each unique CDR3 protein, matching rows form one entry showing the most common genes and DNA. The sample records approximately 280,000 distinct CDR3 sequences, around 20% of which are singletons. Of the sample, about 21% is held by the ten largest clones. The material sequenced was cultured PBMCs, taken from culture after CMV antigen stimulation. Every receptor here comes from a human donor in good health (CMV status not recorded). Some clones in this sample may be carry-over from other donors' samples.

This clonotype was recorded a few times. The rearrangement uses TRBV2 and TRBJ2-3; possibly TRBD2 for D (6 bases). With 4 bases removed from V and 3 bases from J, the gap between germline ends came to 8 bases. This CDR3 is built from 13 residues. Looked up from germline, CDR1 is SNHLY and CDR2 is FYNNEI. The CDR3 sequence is CASSGDFTDTQYF. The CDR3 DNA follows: TGTGCCAGCAGTGGGGACTTTACAGATACGCAGTATTTT.

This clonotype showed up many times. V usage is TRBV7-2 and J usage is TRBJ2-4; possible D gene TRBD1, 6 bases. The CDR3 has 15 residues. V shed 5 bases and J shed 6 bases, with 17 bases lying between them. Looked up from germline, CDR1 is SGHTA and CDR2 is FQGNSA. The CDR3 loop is CASSPVTGQRNIQYF. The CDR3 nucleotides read TGTGCCAGCAGCCCCGTAACGGGACAAAGAAACATTCAGTACTTC.

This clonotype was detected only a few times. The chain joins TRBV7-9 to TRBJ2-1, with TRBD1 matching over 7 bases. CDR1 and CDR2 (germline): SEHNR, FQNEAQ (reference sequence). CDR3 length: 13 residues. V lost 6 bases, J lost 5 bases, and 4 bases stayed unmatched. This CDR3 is CASRKDRDNEQFF. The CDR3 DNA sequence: TGTGCCAGCAGAAAAGACAGGGACAATGAGCAGTTCTTC.

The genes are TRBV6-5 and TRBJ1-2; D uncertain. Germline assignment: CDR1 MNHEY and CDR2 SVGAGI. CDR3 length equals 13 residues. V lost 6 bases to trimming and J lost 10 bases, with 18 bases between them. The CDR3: CASSRDPYPPYTF. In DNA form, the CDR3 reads TGTGCCAGCAGCCGAGATCCTTATCCTCCCTACACCTTC.

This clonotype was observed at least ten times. Written as DNA, the CDR3 is TGCAGTGCTAGATCGGGATTCTACAATGAGCAGTTCTTC. Its protein is CSARSGFYNEQFF. This chain uses TRBV20-1 with TRBJ2-1; maybe TRBD2 (5 bases). CDR1 DFQATT and CDR2 SNEGSKA come from the germline V gene (reference sequence). The CDR3 sequence is 13 residues long. V gave up 2 bases and J gave up 3 bases, with 8 bases separating them.

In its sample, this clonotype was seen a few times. The DNA of the CDR3 is TGCGCCAGCAGCTTCACGGGAATGGGAACTGAAGCTTTCTTT. Encoded protein: CASSFTGMGTEAFF. The chain links TRBV5-1 to TRBJ1-1; D gene ambiguous. CDR3 length: 14 amino acids. Germline lookup yields CDR1 SGHRS and CDR2 YFSETQ. Deletions cut 2 bases from V and 5 bases from J, with 13 bases between.

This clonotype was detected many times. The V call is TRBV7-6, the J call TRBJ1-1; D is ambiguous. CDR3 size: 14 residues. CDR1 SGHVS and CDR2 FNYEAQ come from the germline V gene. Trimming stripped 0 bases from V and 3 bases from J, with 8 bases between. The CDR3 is CASSLAGTDTEAFF. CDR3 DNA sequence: TGTGCCAGCAGCTTAGCGGGCACCGACACTGAAGCTTTCTTT. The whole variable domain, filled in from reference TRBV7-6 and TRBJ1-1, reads GAGVSQSPRYKVTKRGQDVALRCDPISGHVSLYWYRQALGQGPEFLTYFNYEAQQDKSGLPNDRFSAERPEGSISTLTIQRTEQRDSAMYRCASSLAGTDTEAFFGQGTRLTVV.

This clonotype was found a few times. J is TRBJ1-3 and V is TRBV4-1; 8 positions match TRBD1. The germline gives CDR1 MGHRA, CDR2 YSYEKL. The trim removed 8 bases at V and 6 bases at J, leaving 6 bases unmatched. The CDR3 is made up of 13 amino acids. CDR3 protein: CASRRTGKNTIYF. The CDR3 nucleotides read TGCGCCAGCCGCCGGACAGGGAAAAACACCATATATTTT.

The CDR3 DNA follows: TGCAGTGCTAGAGCCGGGACAGGGGCCCCTGAGCAGTTCTTC. Residues: CSARAGTGAPEQFF. The rearrangement uses TRBV20-1 and TRBJ2-1; 10 positions match TRBD1. Losses at the gene ends were 1 base for V and 9 bases for J; bases not matched to a gene: 6. The CDR3 loop spans 14 amino acids. Germline-derived CDR1 and CDR2 are DFQATT and SNEGSKA (reference sequence).

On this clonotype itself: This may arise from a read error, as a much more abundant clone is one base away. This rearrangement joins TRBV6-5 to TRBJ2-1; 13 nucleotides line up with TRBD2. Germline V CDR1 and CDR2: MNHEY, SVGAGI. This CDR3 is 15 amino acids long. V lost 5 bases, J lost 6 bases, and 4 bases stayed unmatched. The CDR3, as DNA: TGTGCCAGCAGTCCGGGACTAGCGGGACTCAATGAGCAGTTCTTC. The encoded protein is CASSPGLAGLNEQFF.

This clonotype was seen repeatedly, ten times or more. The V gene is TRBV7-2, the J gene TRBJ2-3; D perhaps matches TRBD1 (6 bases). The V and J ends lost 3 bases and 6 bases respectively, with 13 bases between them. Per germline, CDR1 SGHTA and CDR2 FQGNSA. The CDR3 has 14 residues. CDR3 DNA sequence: TGTGCCAGCAGCTTTAAACAGGGAATGGATACGCAGTATTTT. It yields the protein CASSFKQGMDTQYF. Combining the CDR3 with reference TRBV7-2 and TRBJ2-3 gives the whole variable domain GAGVSQSPSNKVTEKGKDVELRCDPISGHTALYWYRQSLGQGLEFLIYFQGNSAPDKSGLPSDRFSAERTGGSVSTLTIQRTQQEDSAVYLCASSFKQGMDTQYFGPGTRLTVL.

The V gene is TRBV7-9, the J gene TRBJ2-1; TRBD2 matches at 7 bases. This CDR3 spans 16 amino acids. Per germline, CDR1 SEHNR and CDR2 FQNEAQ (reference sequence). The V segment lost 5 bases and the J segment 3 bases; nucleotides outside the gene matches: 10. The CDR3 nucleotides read TGTGCCAGCAGCCCACAAAAAGCGGGGAACTACAATGAGCAGTTCTTC. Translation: CASSPQKAGNYNEQFF.

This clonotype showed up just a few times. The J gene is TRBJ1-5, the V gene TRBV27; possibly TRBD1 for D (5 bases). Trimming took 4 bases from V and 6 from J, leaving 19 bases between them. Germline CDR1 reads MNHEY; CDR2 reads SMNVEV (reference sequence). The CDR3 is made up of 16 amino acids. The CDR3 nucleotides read TGTGCCAGCAGTTCTTGGGGTAGTGGGGCCGGTCAGCCCCAGCATTTT. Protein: CASSSWGSGAGQPQHF.

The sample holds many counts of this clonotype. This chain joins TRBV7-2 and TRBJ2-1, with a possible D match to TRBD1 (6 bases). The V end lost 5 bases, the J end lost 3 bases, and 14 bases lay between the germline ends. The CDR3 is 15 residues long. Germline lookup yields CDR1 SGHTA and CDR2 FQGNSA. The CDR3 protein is CASSLTQGHYNEQFF. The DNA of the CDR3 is TGTGCCAGCAGCCTCACACAGGGCCACTACAATGAGCAGTTCTTC.

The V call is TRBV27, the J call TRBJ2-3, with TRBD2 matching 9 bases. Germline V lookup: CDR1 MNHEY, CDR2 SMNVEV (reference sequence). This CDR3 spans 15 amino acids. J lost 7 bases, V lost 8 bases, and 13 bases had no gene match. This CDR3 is CASESFAGGRNTQYF. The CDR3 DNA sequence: TGTGCCAGCGAATCCTTCGCGGGAGGGAGGAATACGCAGTATTTT.